A selection of T cell receptor beta chains follows, all from one sample in a study of follicular helper T cells after annual influenza vaccination. Method: immunoSEQ multiplex PCR; TCRdb's copy keeps in-frame clones and lacks some. The sample yields 7,500 to 8,500 clones, roughly four fifths seen once. The starting material was CXCR5+ CD38- circulating T follicular helper cells from blood, obtained on the day of influenza vaccination. The receptors stem from an adult who received the influenza vaccine. Each CDR3 is given with its conserved first and last residue. The D gene is left open where the match is weak. The size of a clone is reported for some rows only, either as once, few or many, or as a class for expanded clones.

j_call v_call d_call clone_size cdr3_aa cdr3_nt
TRBJ1-6 TRBV30 - - CAWTSQLNSPLHF TGTGCCTGGACTTCTCAACTTAATTCACCCCTCCACTTT
TRBJ2-2 TRBV25-1 TRBD1 few CASSEPRQGSAGELFF TGTGCCAGCAGTGAACCTCGACAGGGGTCCGCCGGGGAGCTGTTTTTT
TRBJ1-2 TRBV29-1 TRBD1 - CSVDRTGGVTSGGYTF TGCAGCGTTGACAGGACAGGGGGCGTTACTTCGGGCGGCTACACCTTC
TRBJ2-7 TRBV7-2 TRBD1 - CASSQQGAHEQYF TGTGCCAGCAGCCAACAGGGGGCTCACGAGCAGTACTTC
TRBJ2-7 TRBV28 TRBD2 once CASSILAGPYEQYF TGTGCCAGCAGCATACTAGCGGGGCCCTACGAGCAGTACTTC
TRBJ1-1 TRBV28 TRBD1 - CASSFRGPEAFF TGTGCCAGCAGTTTTAGGGGGCCTGAAGCTTTCTTT
TRBJ2-2 TRBV10-2 TRBD1 - CATRPQTGSGELFF TGCGCCACCCGCCCCCAGACAGGGTCCGGGGAGCTGTTTTTT
TRBJ2-5 TRBV5-1 TRBD2 - CASSFGLAGGFQETQYF TGCGCCAGCAGCTTTGGACTAGCGGGGGGGTTCCAAGAGACCCAGTACTTC
TRBJ1-5 TRBV2 - few CASRSGTGRGQPQHF TGTGCCAGCAGGTCCGGGACGGGGAGGGGGCAGCCCCAGCATTTT
TRBJ1-5 TRBV5-1 - - CASSLGGGEQPQHF TGCGCCAGCAGCTTGGGAGGGGGAGAGCAGCCCCAGCATTTT
TRBJ2-2 TRBV5-6 - - CASSLEDTGELFF TGTGCCAGCAGCTTGGAGGACACCGGGGAGCTGTTTTTT
TRBJ2-5 TRBV28 TRBD2 - CASSPRAGRQTQYF TGTGCCAGCAGTCCACGAGCGGGGAGGCAGACCCAGTACTTC
TRBJ2-3 TRBV7-2 - - CASSYKPSEGDTQYF TGTGCCAGCAGCTACAAGCCCTCGGAGGGAGATACGCAGTATTTT